The present T cell receptor beta chain was sequenced within a study of T cell responses to AZD1222 COVID-19 vaccine. The protocol was immunoSEQ multiplex PCR, while the TCRdb copy is restricted to in-frame clones and leaves out a portion. Of roughly 130,000 clones listed, roughly 91% are singletons. The CDR3 has 16 amino acids. Germline V gene data show CDR1 as LGHNA and CDR2 as YNFKEQ. The V end was cut by 2 bases, the J end by 0 bases, with 11 bases between. This material consisted of peripheral blood, taken on day 0 of AZD1222 vaccination. This receptor was identified in an adult in good health. The chain links TRBV4-2 to TRBJ1-5; a possible D gene is TRBD1 (6 bases). The CDR3 region is CASSQKTGPSNQPQHF. Written as DNA, the CDR3 is TGTGCCAGCAGCCAAAAGACAGGTCCTAGCAATCAGCCCCAGCATTTT.